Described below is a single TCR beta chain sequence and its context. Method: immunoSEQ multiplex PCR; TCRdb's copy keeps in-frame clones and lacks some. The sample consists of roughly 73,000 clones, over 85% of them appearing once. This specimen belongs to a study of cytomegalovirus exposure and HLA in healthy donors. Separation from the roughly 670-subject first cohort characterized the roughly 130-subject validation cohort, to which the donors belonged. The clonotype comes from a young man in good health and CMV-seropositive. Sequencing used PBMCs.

This chain's CDR3 is CASSSPGTSGNAEQFF. Here the CDR3 DNA reads TGTGCCAGCAGCTCACCCGGGACTAGCGGGAATGCTGAGCAGTTCTTC. The chain links TRBV7-9 to TRBJ2-1; 13 nucleotides align to TRBD2. With 4 bases clipped from V and 9 bases from J, the junction kept 9 bases outside the gene matches. The CDR3 spans 16 residues. The V gene's germline CDR1 is SEHNR and CDR2 FQNEAQ (reference sequence).